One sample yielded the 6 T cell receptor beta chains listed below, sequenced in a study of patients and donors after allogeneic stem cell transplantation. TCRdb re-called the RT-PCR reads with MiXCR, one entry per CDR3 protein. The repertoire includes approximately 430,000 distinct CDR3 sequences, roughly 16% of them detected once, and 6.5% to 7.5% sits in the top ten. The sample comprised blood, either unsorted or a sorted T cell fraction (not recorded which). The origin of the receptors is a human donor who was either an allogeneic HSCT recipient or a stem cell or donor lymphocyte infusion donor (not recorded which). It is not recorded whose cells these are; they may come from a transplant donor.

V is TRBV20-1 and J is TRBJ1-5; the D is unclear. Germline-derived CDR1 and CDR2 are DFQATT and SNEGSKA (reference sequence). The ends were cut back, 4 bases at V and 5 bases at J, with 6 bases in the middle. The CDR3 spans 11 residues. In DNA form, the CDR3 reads TGCAGTGCTAAATTGGATCAGCCCCAGCATTTT. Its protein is CSAKLDQPQHF.

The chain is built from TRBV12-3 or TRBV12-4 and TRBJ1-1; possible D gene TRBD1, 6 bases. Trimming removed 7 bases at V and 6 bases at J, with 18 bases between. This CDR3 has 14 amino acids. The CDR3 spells CASTLGPPGAEAFF. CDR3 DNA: TGTGCCAGCACCCTGGGGCCCCCAGGGGCTGAAGCTTTCTTT.

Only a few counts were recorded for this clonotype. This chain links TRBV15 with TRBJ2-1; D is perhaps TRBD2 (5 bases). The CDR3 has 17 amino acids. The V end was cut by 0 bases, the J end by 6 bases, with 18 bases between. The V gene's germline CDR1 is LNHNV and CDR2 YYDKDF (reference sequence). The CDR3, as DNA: TGTGCCACCAGCAGAGATAAGAGGGAAGTCTTACTCAATGAGCAGTTCTTC. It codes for CATSRDKREVLLNEQFF.

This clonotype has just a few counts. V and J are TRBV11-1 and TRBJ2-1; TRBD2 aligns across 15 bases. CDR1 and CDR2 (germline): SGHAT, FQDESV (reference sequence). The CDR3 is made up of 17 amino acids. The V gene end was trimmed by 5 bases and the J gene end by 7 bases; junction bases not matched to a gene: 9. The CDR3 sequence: CASSPPGLAGGGNEQFF. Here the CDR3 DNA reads TGTGCCAGCAGCCCCCCTGGACTAGCGGGAGGGGGAAATGAGCAGTTCTTC.

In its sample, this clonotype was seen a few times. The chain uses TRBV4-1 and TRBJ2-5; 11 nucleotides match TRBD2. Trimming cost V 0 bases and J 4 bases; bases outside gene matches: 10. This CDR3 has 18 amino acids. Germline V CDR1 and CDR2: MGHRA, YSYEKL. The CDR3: CASSQDALAGAVRETQYF. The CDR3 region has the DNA TGCGCCAGCAGCCAAGATGCACTAGCGGGAGCGGTTCGAGAGACCCAGTACTTC.

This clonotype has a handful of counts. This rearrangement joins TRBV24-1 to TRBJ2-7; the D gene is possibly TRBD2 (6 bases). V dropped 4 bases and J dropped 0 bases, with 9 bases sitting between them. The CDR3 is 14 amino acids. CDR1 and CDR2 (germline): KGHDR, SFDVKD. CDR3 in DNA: TGTGCCACCAGTGAGGGGGGTAGCTCCTACGAGCAGTACTTC. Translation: CATSEGGSSYEQYF.